This T cell receptor (beta chain) originates from a study of blood T cell repertoires in COVID-19 (TCRdb year 2020). At the level of the whole study: Samples covering the acute and convalescent phases of COVID-19 were provided by collaborators in the United States, Italy and Spain. Where HLA class I and class II types were available, the types were taken from metadata supplied by the sample provider, not from assay-based typing. Samples were obtained from the ongoing ImmuneRACE study (first 160 participants) and from over a thousand subjects provided by 6 global collaborators. The sample metadata nearly always contained a de-identified subject ID, COVID-19 status, age in years and sex. The repertoires were released in a freely available public database intended as a resource for research on the immune response to SARS-CoV-2. The material from the prospective study consisted of cDNA or gDNA derived from T cells, B-cell-depleted T cells, or PBMCs. Deeply sampled blood TCRbeta repertoires from subjects exposed to, actively infected with, or recovered from COVID-19 were included in the dataset.

At one collaborating source in Seattle, patients were enrolled during active infection and were followed longitudinally through the course of disease. The collaborating institutions used their own protocols to collect whole blood in K2EDTA tubes. Collaborator samples were shipped for TCRbeta analysis as frozen whole blood, isolated PBMCs, or DNA extracted from either sample type. On this clone: The target of this receptor is not known. There are no base qualities to consult, and no much larger clone falls within one base.

The paper as a whole reports these results and caveats: Clinical and demographic metadata were provided uncurated, with the amount varying by source and participant.

TCRbeta CDR3 regions were amplified from genomic DNA using the immunoSEQ Assay, a bias-controlled multiplex PCR. Concerning the study's data processing: Within the assay, amplification of reference gene primers was used to estimate how many nucleated cells each sample contained. To quantify the absolute abundance of each unique TCRbeta CDR3 rearrangement, sequence reads were collapsed and filtered. For each sample, productive Simpson clonality was calculated by taking the square root of Simpson's diversity index across productive rearrangements. TCRdb limited this immuneACCESS table to in-frame rearrangements with V and J called. A share of clones is missing; checked studies link under half to unresolved V genes, and the rest is unexplained. The DNA gave D and trimming, while V, J and clone size come from that table. For this sample the table gives about 370,000 clones, of which 70% to 90% were detected only once. About 10% of the sample goes to the ten largest clones.

Trimming accounts for 3 bases at V and 0 bases at J, while the number of junction bases matched to no gene is 7. Sequences SGDLS (CDR1) and YYNGEE (CDR2) are obtained from the germline V gene. The CDR3 sequence holds 18 residues, the cysteine and phenylalanine included. Of all the DNA, just the CDR3 is kept, 54 bases in frame from base 1. The chain uses TRBV9 and TRBJ2-6; TRBD1 aligns with 9 central bases. The sequence derives from a woman aged 30 to 39 with COVID-19, enrolled during active disease. The specimen was peripheral blood. CDR3 reads: CASSGGDRADSGANVLTF. The DNA sequence reads TGTGCCAGCAGCGGAGGGGACAGGGCAGACTCTGGGGCCAACGTCCTGACTTTC.